This T cell receptor beta chain was captured by sequencing in a study of blood T cell repertoires in COVID-19. Study context: The United States, Italy and Spain were the sources of the acute and convalescent COVID-19 samples. The cDNA or gDNA used as material had been derived from T cells, B-cell-depleted T cells, or PBMCs.

The V and J ends lost 4 bases and 0 bases respectively, with 10 bases between them. Germline CDR1 and CDR2: MNHNY and SVGAGI (reference sequence). This CDR3 region has 15 residues. Original data processing: It was from reference gene primer amplification that nucleated cell counts were estimated. Here immunoSEQ multiplex PCR was the method, and the copy in TCRdb shows in-frame clones only, minus some. V and J calls plus clone size are reproduced from that table; the DNA served to infer D and trimming. The table shows over 100,000 clones, with 70% to 90% occurring only once. Input material: peripheral blood. This sequence was found in a man aged 50 to 60 with active COVID-19. The gene calls are TRBV6-6 and TRBJ1-3, with D possibly TRBD1 on 6 matching bases. The CDR3 region has the DNA TGTGCCAGCAGTTCCTCGGACAGCTCTGGAAACACCATATATTTT. Residues: CASSSSDSSGNTIYF.